Following are 24 T cell receptor beta chains from one sample sequenced in a study of shared clonotypes between healthy human individuals. Sequenced by immunoSEQ multiplex PCR; TCRdb stores in-frame clones only, minus some. The repertoire holds some 1.4 million clones, over 95% seen once, with roughly 1.2% in the top ten. The sequenced sample was naive CD4+ T cells sorted from blood. Subset indicated: CD45RA+ positively selected. The receptors here all came from a man aged 25-40 years in good health.

The chain carries TRBV28 and TRBJ2-5; D could derive from TRBD1 or TRBD2 (5 bases each). V was pared by 1 base and J by 5 bases, with 17 bases between. This CDR3 has 16 residues. In germline, CDR1 is MDHEN, CDR2 SYDVKM. The CDR3 is CASSLSRGIGWETQYF. In DNA form, the CDR3 reads TGTGCCAGCAGTTTATCACGGGGCATCGGTTGGGAGACCCAGTACTTC.

The CDR3 region is CASSLGWGQGVGTSYNEQFF. The CDR3 DNA follows: TGCGCCAGCAGCTTGGGTTGGGGACAGGGGGTCGGGACATCATACAATGAGCAGTTCTTC. The chain couples TRBV5-1 to TRBJ2-1; 11 nucleotides agree with TRBD1. Germline V gives CDR1 SGHRS, CDR2 YFSETQ. CDR3 size: 20 residues. The trim removed 0 bases at V and 4 bases at J, leaving 15 bases unmatched.

The V gene is TRBV11-3, the J gene TRBJ2-3; 11 bases align to TRBD2. The CDR3 has 15 residues. Germline V gene sequence: CDR1 SGHNT, CDR2 YENEEA. The junction had 3 bases not matched to a gene; V was cut back by 5 bases and J by 2 bases. CDR3 nucleotides: TGTGCCAGCAGCGAGGGACTAGCGGCCACAGATACGCAGTATTTT. It codes for CASSEGLAATDTQYF.

This chain joins TRBV5-1 and TRBJ2-3; 8 bases agree with TRBD1. The CDR3 totals 15 residues. The J segment lost 4 bases and the V segment lost 7 bases, leaving 11 bases of the junction unmatched. Germline V CDR1 and CDR2: SGHRS, YFSETQ. The CDR3 sequence: CASVWGQDVPDTQYF. CDR3 sequence (DNA): TGCGCCAGCGTGTGGGGACAGGACGTTCCAGATACGCAGTATTTT.

The V gene is TRBV5-1, the J gene TRBJ2-5, with 7 bases matching TRBD1. Per germline, CDR1 SGHRS and CDR2 YFSETQ. The ends lost 0 bases at V and 2 bases at J; junction bases unmatched: 7. The CDR3 has 16 amino acids. The CDR3 DNA reads as TGCGCCAGCAGCTTGGTAGACAGGGTTGGTCAAGAGACCCAGTACTTC. This codes for CASSLVDRVGQETQYF.

In this sample, this clone turned up once. V is TRBV9 and J is TRBJ2-5; D remains ambiguous. Germline assignment: CDR1 SGDLS and CDR2 YYNGEE. This CDR3 contains 14 residues. V lost 0 bases and J 0 bases, leaving 6 bases between the germline ends. In DNA form, the CDR3 reads TGTGCCAGCAGCGTAGGGTCGGACCAAGAGACCCAGTACTTC. Its translation: CASSVGSDQETQYF.

This chain links TRBV10-1 with TRBJ2-7; D is unclear. V was pared by 4 bases and J by 2 bases, with 9 bases between. Germline CDR1 is WNHNN and CDR2 is SYGVQD (reference sequence). The CDR3 is 13 residues long. The CDR3 reads CASSVGPTYEQYF. CDR3 coding DNA: TGCGCCAGCAGTGTCGGGCCGACCTACGAGCAGTACTTC.

J is TRBJ2-3 and V is TRBV7-3, with D maybe TRBD2 (6 bases). Per germline, CDR1 SGHTA and CDR2 FQGTGA. V lost 5 bases and J 3 bases, leaving 9 bases between the germline ends. CDR3 length: 13 amino acids. The CDR3 region is CASSRRETDTQYF. CDR3 sequence (DNA): TGTGCCAGCAGCAGACGGGAGACAGATACGCAGTATTTT. Combining the CDR3 with reference TRBV7-3 and TRBJ2-3 gives the whole variable domain GAGVSQTPSNKVTEKGKYVELRCDPISGHTALYWYRQSLGQGPEFLIYFQGTGAADDSGLPNDRFFAVRPEGSVSTLKIQRTERGDSAVYLCASSRRETDTQYFGPGTRLTVL.

This CDR3 reads CASSFLGHGENTEAFF. The CDR3 bases are TGTGCCAGCAGCTTTCTCGGACACGGAGAGAACACTGAAGCTTTCTTT. The chain employs TRBV5-4 and TRBJ1-1; maybe TRBD1 (5 bases). This CDR3 comprises 16 residues. Per germline, CDR1 SGHNT and CDR2 YYREEE (reference sequence). Deletions cut 2 bases from V and 1 base from J, with 15 bases between.

The chain recombines TRBV7-9 with TRBJ1-1; D is undetermined. Germline lookup yields CDR1 SEHNR and CDR2 FQNEAQ (reference sequence). With 5 bases removed from V and 4 bases from J, the gap between germline ends came to 14 bases. This CDR3 region has 14 residues. The CDR3 DNA sequence: TGTGCCAGCAGCCCGGTTTCCCGAATCACTGAAGCTTTCTTT. Residues: CASSPVSRITEAFF.

A word on this clone: Other nucleotide sequences in the sample specify the same CDR3. CDR3 sequence reads: CASSSGTYTDTQYF. The CDR3 DNA reads as TGTGCCAGCAGCTCGGGCACATACACAGATACGCAGTATTTT. This chain links TRBV7-9 with TRBJ2-3; D gene ambiguous. The germline V gene encodes CDR1 SEHNR and CDR2 FQNEAQ (reference sequence). Trimming pared 4 bases from V and 2 bases from J, leaving 10 bases between. There are 14 residues in the CDR3.

This chain joins TRBV18 and TRBJ2-7; possible D gene TRBD1, 5 bases. The CDR3 is 18 residues long. V dropped 6 bases and J dropped 2 bases, with 26 bases sitting between them. Germline V gene sequence: CDR1 KGHSH, CDR2 LQKENI. The DNA for the CDR3 is TGTGCCAGCTCGCACGGCCCAGCTGGGCCAGGGTTCCCCTACGAGCAGTACTTC. As protein: CASSHGPAGPGFPYEQYF. Combining the CDR3 with reference TRBV18 and TRBJ2-7 gives the whole variable domain NAGVMQNPRHLVRRRGQEARLRCSPMKGHSHVYWYRQLPEEGLKFMVYLQKENIIDESGMPKERFSAEFPKEGPSILRIQQVVRGDSAAYFCASSHGPAGPGFPYEQYFGPGTRLTVT.

The chain carries TRBV7-8 and TRBJ2-1; D perhaps matches TRBD2 (5 bases). The CDR3 runs 15 residues. The V gene lost 7 bases and the J gene lost 0 bases, with 13 bases spanning the gap. CDR1 and CDR2 from the germline V gene are SGHVS and FQNEAQ. The CDR3 region has the DNA TGTGCCAGCATGGGTAGCGTAGGCTCCTACAATGAGCAGTTCTTC. This codes for CASMGSVGSYNEQFF.

The V and J genes are TRBV11-2 and TRBJ1-1; D is uncertain. Trimming took 4 bases from V and 6 from J, leaving 9 bases between them. This CDR3 region has 12 residues. The germline V gene encodes CDR1 SGHAT and CDR2 FQNNGV. CDR3 DNA sequence: TGTGCCAGCAGCTCCATTGGTTCTGAAGCTTTCTTT. Translating it yields CASSSIGSEAFF. The full variable domain, in which reference TRBV11-2 and TRBJ1-1 provide the parts outside the CDR3, is EAGVAQSPRYKIIEKRQSVAFWCNPISGHATLYWYQQILGQGPKLLIQFQNNGVVDDSQLPKDRFSAERLKGVDSTLKIQPAKLEDSAVYLCASSSIGSEAFFGQGTRLTVV.

The table lists this clone with a count of one. This chain's CDR3 is CASGRDRGSEQYF. Here the CDR3 DNA reads TGTGCCAGCGGCCGGGACAGGGGATCCGAGCAGTACTTC. The chain carries TRBV6-1 and TRBJ2-7, with TRBD1 matching over 10 bases. J gave up 6 bases and V 8 bases, and 7 bases lay outside the gene matches. Germline assignment: CDR1 MNHNS and CDR2 SASEGT. The length of the CDR3 is 13 residues.

In the case of this clone: Other DNA variants within this sample encode the same CDR3. This sequence joins TRBV5-5 and TRBJ2-5, with D perhaps assigned TRBD1 or TRBD2 (6 bases each). The V end lost 3 bases, the J end lost 5 bases, and 14 bases lay between the germline ends. The CDR3 covers 14 residues. Germline CDR1 SGHKS, CDR2 YYEKEE (reference sequence). In DNA form, the CDR3 reads TGTGCCAGCAGCTCGCTTAGAGGGGGGGAGACCCAGTACTTC. As protein: CASSSLRGGETQYF. The full variable domain, rest sourced from reference TRBV5-5 and TRBJ2-5, is DAGVTQSPTHLIKTRGQQVTLRCSPISGHKSVSWYQQVLGQGPQFIFQYYEKEERGRGNFPDRFSARQFPNYSSELNVNALLLGDSALYLCASSSLRGGETQYFGPGTRLLVL.

The genes are TRBV5-6 and TRBJ2-4; D not certain. Germline assignment: CDR1 SGHDT and CDR2 YYEEEE. V was shortened by 0 bases and J by 8 bases, with 6 bases between the two germline ends. The CDR3 consists of 12 residues. CDR3 region: CASSLDRDIQYF. The CDR3 coding sequence is TGTGCCAGCAGCTTGGATAGGGACATTCAGTACTTC.

This chain connects TRBV5-5 to TRBJ1-1, with a possible D match to TRBD1 (5 bases). V lost 0 bases and J lost 7, with 13 bases in between. The length of the CDR3 is 14 residues. The germline V gene encodes CDR1 SGHKS and CDR2 YYEKEE (reference sequence). CDR3 DNA sequence: TGTGCCAGCAGCTTGGGGGGGACCCTGGGTGAAGCTTTCTTT. It translates to CASSLGGTLGEAFF.

V and J are TRBV7-2 and TRBJ2-7; the D is unclear. This CDR3 comprises 13 residues. V was cut by 5 bases and J by 3 bases, with 11 bases left in between. In germline, CDR1 is SGHTA, CDR2 FQGNSA. The CDR3 loop is CASSRAADYEQYF. DNA for the CDR3: TGTGCCAGCAGCCGAGCCGCTGACTACGAGCAGTACTTC.

This chain uses TRBV10-3 with TRBJ1-3; D unclear. Germline V CDR1 and CDR2: ENHRY, SYGVKD. V was pared by 3 bases and J by 0 bases, with 6 bases between. The CDR3 spans 14 residues. The chain's CDR3 is CAISERSSGNTIYF. The CDR3 DNA is TGTGCCATCAGTGAAAGGAGCTCTGGAAACACCATATATTTT.

This clone was counted a few times. Here the CDR3 reads CASSVEIQPQHF. The CDR3 nucleotides are TGTGCCAGCAGTGTAGAAATTCAGCCCCAGCATTTT. The gene calls are TRBV2 and TRBJ1-5; D is uncertain. Germline V gives CDR1 SNHLY, CDR2 FYNNEI. CDR3 length equals 12 residues. V was clipped by 4 bases and J by 6 bases, with 7 bases between them.

A remark on this clone: The sample contains more than one DNA sequence encoding this CDR3. J is TRBJ2-5 and V is TRBV30; D gene ambiguous. Germline CDR1 and CDR2: GTSNPN and SVGIG (reference sequence). This CDR3 has 11 amino acids. Deletions cut 0 bases from V and 3 bases from J, with 2 bases between. The CDR3 region is CAWSVKETQYF. CDR3 nucleotide sequence: TGTGCCTGGAGTGTGAAAGAGACCCAGTACTTC.

Points on this clone: Other DNA sequences in the sample encode the same CDR3. The chain is built from TRBV27 and TRBJ1-5, with D hard to call. V shed 4 bases and J shed 0 bases, with 4 bases lying between them. CDR3 length equals 13 residues. Germline assignment: CDR1 MNHEY and CDR2 SMNVEV (reference sequence). The DNA for the CDR3 is TGTGCCAGCAGTTCCTATAGCAATCAGCCCCAGCATTTT. Protein: CASSSYSNQPQHF.

This rearrangement joins TRBV7-9 to TRBJ2-7; 13 nucleotides align to TRBD2. The length of the CDR3 is 18 residues. V dropped 5 bases and J dropped 1; count of bases not matched to a gene: 11. Germline CDR1 SEHNR, CDR2 FQNEAQ (reference sequence). The CDR3 region has the DNA TGTGCCAGCAGCGCCAGGCATGGGACTAGCGGGAATTCCTACGAGCAGTACTTC. Encoded protein: CASSARHGTSGNSYEQYF. The whole variable domain, filled in from reference TRBV7-9 and TRBJ2-7, reads DTGVSQNPRHKITKRGQNVTFRCDPISEHNRLYWYRQTLGQGPEFLTYFQNEAQLEKSRLLSDRFSAERPKGSFSTLEIQRTEQGDSAMYLCASSARHGTSGNSYEQYFGPGTRLTVT.